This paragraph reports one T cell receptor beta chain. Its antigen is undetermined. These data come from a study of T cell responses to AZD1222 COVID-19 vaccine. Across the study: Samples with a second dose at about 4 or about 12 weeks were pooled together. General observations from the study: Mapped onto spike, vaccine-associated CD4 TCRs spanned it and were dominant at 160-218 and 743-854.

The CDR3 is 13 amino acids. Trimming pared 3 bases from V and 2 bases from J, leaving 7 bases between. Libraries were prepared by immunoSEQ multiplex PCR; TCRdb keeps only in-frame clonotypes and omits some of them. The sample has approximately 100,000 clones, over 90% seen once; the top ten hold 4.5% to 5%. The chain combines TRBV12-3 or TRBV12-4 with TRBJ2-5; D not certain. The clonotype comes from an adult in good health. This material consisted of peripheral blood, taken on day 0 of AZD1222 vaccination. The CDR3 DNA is TGTGCCAGCAGTTTGAACTGGCAAGAGACCCAGTACTTC. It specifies CASSLNWQETQYF.